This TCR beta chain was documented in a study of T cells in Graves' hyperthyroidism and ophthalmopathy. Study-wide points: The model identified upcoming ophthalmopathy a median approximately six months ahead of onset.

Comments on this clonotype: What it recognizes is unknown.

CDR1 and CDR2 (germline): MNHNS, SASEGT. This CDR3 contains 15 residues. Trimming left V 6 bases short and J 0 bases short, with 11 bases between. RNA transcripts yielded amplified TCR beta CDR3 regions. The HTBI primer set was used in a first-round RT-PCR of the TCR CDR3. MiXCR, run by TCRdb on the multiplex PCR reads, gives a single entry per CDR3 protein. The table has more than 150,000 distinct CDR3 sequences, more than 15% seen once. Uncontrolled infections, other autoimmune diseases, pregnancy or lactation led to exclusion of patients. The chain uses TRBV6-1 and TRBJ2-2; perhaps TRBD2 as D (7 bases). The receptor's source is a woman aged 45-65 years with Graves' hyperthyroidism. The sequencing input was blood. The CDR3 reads CASSQGGANTGELFF. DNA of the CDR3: TGTGCCAGCAGCCAAGGGGGGGCGAACACCGGGGAGCTGTTTTTT.